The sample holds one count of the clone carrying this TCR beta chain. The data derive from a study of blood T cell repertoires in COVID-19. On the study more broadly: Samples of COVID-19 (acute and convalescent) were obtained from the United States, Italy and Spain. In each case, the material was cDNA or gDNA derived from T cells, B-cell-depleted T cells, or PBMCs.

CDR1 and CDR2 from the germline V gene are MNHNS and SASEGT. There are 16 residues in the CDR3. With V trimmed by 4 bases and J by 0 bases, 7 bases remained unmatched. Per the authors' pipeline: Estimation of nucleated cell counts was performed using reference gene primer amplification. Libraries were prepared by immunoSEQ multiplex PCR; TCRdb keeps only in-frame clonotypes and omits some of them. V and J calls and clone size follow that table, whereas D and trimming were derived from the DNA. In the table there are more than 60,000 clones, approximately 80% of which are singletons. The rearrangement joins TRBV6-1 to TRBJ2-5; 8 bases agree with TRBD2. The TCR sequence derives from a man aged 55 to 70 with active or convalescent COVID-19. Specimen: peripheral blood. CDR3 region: CASSGQRGTYQETQYF. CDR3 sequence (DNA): TGTGCCAGCAGTGGGCAGCGGGGGACGTACCAAGAGACCCAGTACTTC.